The 5 T cell receptor beta chains listed next were all sequenced from one sample in a study of OX40 agonist ivuxolimab in advanced cancers. Profiling relied on immunoSEQ multiplex PCR, and the TCRdb table lists in-frame clones only, not all of them. The table records some 69,000 clones, 75% to 95% of them present only once. This specimen consisted of CD4+ or CD8+ T cells sorted from blood, obtained in a trial of the OX40 agonist ivuxolimab. These receptors were obtained from an adult with an advanced solid tumor such as melanoma, head and neck, liver or kidney cancer.

This chain joins TRBV19 and TRBJ2-2; no firm D call. This CDR3 region has 13 residues. Deletions cut 3 bases from V and 2 bases from J, with 4 bases between. Germline V gene data show CDR1 as LNHDA and CDR2 as SQIVND (reference sequence). Here the CDR3 DNA reads TGTGCCAGTAGTATTCTTAACACCGGGGAGCTGTTTTTT. Its protein product is CASSILNTGELFF.

The J gene is TRBJ2-7, the V gene TRBV5-8; 11 bases fit TRBD2. This CDR3 spans 20 amino acids. Germline CDR1 reads SGHTS; CDR2 reads YDEGEE. V lost 2 bases, J lost 7 bases, and 23 bases stayed unmatched. Written as DNA, the CDR3 is TGTGCCAGCAGCTTCTCGTATTTGGCTAGCGGGAGGCTCTCACAGGCAGAGCAGTACTTC. This encodes CASSFSYLASGRLSQAEQYF.

This sequence joins TRBV5-4 and TRBJ2-1, with D perhaps TRBD2 (5 bases). The CDR3 has 16 amino acids. The V gene's germline CDR1 is SGHNT and CDR2 YYREEE (reference sequence). Trimming cost V 4 bases and J 6 bases, with 20 bases left between them. Here the CDR3 reads CASSPNEVRGTNEQFF. CDR3 DNA: TGTGCCAGCAGCCCGAACGAGGTTCGGGGTACCAATGAGCAGTTCTTC. Drawing the rest from reference TRBV5-4 and TRBJ2-1, the complete variable domain is ETGVTQSPTHLIKTRGQQVTLRCSSQSGHNTVSWYQQALGQGPQFIFQYYREEENGRGNFPPRFSGLQFPNYSSELNVNALELDDSALYLCASSPNEVRGTNEQFFGPGTRLTVL.

The gene calls are TRBV6-4 and TRBJ2-3; TRBD2 matches at 7 bases. The CDR3 contains 14 residues. Germline values: CDR1 MRHNA, CDR2 SNTAGT. V dropped 4 bases and J dropped 4; count of bases not matched to a gene: 5. CDR3 DNA sequence: TGTGCCAGCAGTGGAAGCGGGACGGCAGATACGCAGTATTTT. It codes for CASSGSGTADTQYF.

The sample holds one count of this clone. J is TRBJ1-1 and V is TRBV25-1; 7 nucleotides agree with TRBD1. Trimming took 6 bases from V and 0 from J; bases not matched to a gene: 7. Germline-derived CDR1 and CDR2 are MGHDK and SYGVNS. The length of the CDR3 is 15 residues. The CDR3 nucleotides read TGTGCCAGCAGCGCCAGGGGGGGCCTGAACACTGAAGCTTTCTTT. This sequence encodes CASSARGGLNTEAFF.